This T cell receptor (beta chain) stems from a study of Graves' ophthalmopathy and Graves' hyperthyroidism. In the study overall: The study drew peripheral blood at initial diagnosis, before any treatment. Whole-study findings and limits: A model of 13 signatures distinguished ophthalmopathy from stable hyperthyroidism at 85% to 90% sensitivity and 81.08% specificity.

CDR3 size: 18 residues. V lost 1 base, J lost 2 bases, and 20 bases lay in between. CDR1 is SEHNR, CDR2 FQNEAQ, per germline (reference sequence). As the template, RNA transcripts were used to amplify TCR beta CDR3 regions. Second-round multiplex PCR followed a first-round RT-PCR using HTBI primers. TCRdb re-analysed the multiplex PCR reads in MiXCR, keeping a single row per CDR3 protein. The sample has 650,000 to 900,000 distinct CDR3 sequences; 40% are singletons. Ophthalmopathic donors had moderate-to-severe activity, CAS ≥3 and NOSPECS ≥4, with disease that had lasted under 3 months. Certain patients, namely those with other autoimmune diseases, uncontrolled infections, pregnancy or lactation, were excluded. This clonotype was seen at least ten times. Its antigen is unidentified.

The rearrangement links TRBV7-9 to TRBJ1-2; D might be TRBD1 (5 bases). This clonotype originated in an adult man with Graves' ophthalmopathy. The sample comprised peripheral blood. CDR3 loop: CASSLVYGRVGKNYGYTF. Written as DNA, the CDR3 is TGTGCCAGCAGCTTAGTATACGGCAGGGTCGGGAAGAACTATGGCTACACCTTC.